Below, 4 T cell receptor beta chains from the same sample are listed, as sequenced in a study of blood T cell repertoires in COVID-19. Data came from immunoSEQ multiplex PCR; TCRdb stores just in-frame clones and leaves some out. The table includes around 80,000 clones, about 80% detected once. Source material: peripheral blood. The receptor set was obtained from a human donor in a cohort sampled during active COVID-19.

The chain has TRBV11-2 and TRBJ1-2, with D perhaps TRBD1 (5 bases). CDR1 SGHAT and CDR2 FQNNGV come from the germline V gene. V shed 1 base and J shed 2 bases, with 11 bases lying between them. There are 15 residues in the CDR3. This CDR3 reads CASSLGGALNYGYTF. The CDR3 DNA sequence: TGTGCCAGCAGCTTAGGTGGGGCCCTAAACTATGGCTACACCTTC. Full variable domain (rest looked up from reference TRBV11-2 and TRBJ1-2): EAGVAQSPRYKIIEKRQSVAFWCNPISGHATLYWYQQILGQGPKLLIQFQNNGVVDDSQLPKDRFSAERLKGVDSTLKIQPAKLEDSAVYLCASSLGGALNYGYTFGSGTRLTVV.

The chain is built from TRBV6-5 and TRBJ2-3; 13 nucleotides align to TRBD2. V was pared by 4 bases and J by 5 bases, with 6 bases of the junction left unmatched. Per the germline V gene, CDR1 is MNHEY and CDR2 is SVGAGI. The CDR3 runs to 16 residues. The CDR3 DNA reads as TGTGCCAGCAGTTTCGGACTAGCGGGAGCAAAAGATACGCAGTATTTT. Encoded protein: CASSFGLAGAKDTQYF.

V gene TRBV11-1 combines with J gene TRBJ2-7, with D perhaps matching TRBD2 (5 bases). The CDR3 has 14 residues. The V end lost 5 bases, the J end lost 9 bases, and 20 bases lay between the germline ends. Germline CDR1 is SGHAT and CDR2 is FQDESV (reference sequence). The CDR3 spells CASSPRGSAKRQYF. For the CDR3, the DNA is TGTGCCAGCAGCCCCCGCGGTAGCGCAAAAAGGCAGTACTTC. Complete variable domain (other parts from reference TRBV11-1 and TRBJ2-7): EAEVAQSPRYKITEKSQAVAFWCDPISGHATLYWYRQILGQGPELLVQFQDESVVDDSQLPKDRFSAERLKGVDSTLKIQPAELGDSAMYLCASSPRGSAKRQYFGPGTRLTVT.

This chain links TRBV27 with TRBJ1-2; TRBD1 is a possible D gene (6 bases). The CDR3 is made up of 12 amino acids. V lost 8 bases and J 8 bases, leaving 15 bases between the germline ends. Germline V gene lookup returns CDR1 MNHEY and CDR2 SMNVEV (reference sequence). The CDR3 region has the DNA TGTGCCAGCGGCCTCAGGGGCGCCGGCTACACCTTC. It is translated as CASGLRGAGYTF.